Below are 30 T cell receptor beta chains sequenced from a single sample in a study of CD8+ T cells in alopecia areata. RNA was isolated and reverse transcribed to cDNA, the sequencing template. Only in-frame clones appear in the TCRdb table, and some are missing; sequencing was by immunoSEQ multiplex PCR. The table includes roughly 32,000 clones, 62% detected once. The sample comprised NKG2D-high CD8+ T cells sorted from blood. All receptors derive from a human donor with alopecia areata.

The sample holds a few counts of this clone. The chain combines TRBV19 with TRBJ2-7; TRBD2 agrees at 11 bases. The CDR3 sequence is 14 residues long. The V and J ends lost 4 bases and 5 bases, in that order; junction bases with no gene match: 4. Germline-derived CDR1 and CDR2 are LNHDA and SQIVND (reference sequence). The CDR3 bases are TGTGCCAGTAGTACTAGCGGGAGGCTGGACGAGCAGTACTTC. It specifies CASSTSGRLDEQYF.

The CDR3 DNA reads TGCGCCAGCAGCTTGGAACTCCACTACGAGCAGTACTTC. This translates into CASSLELHYEQYF. The chain has TRBV5-1 and TRBJ2-7; no firm D call. The CDR3 runs to 13 residues. Germline V CDR1 and CDR2: SGHRS, YFSETQ. V shed 0 bases and J shed 3 bases, with 7 bases lying between them.

V usage is TRBV5-1 and J usage is TRBJ2-1; D gene unclear. The germline CDR1 and CDR2 sequences are SGHRS and YFSETQ. V gave up 2 bases and J gave up 0 bases, with 15 bases separating them. The CDR3 totals 17 residues. The CDR3 loop reads CASSFAIRKSSYNEQFF. Written as DNA, the CDR3 is TGCGCCAGCAGCTTTGCTATCCGAAAGAGCTCCTACAATGAGCAGTTCTTC.

This rearrangement joins TRBV10-3 to TRBJ1-1, with TRBD1 as a possible D gene (5 bases). The CDR3 extends over 16 amino acids. V was shortened by 3 bases and J by 1 base, with 15 bases between the two germline ends. Germline V gives CDR1 ENHRY, CDR2 SYGVKD. CDR3 sequence: CAISDILAGRNTEAFF. DNA of the CDR3: TGTGCCATCAGTGATATCCTCGCAGGGAGGAACACTGAAGCTTTCTTT.

The rearrangement links TRBV4-2 to TRBJ1-1, with 8 bases lining up with TRBD1. The J segment lost 8 bases and the V segment lost 5 bases, leaving 7 bases of the junction unmatched. This CDR3 is built from 13 residues. Germline lookup yields CDR1 LGHNA and CDR2 YNFKEQ. The CDR3 DNA reads TGTGCCAGCAGCGAAGGACAGGGAGTCGAAGCTTTCTTT. Its translation is CASSEGQGVEAFF.

About this clone itself: The sample contains more than one DNA sequence encoding this CDR3. V is TRBV27 and J is TRBJ2-4; perhaps TRBD1 as D (6 bases). V was clipped by 6 bases and J by 1 base, with 10 bases between them. This CDR3 is 14 amino acids long. Looked up from germline, CDR1 is MNHEY and CDR2 is SMNVEV (reference sequence). CDR3 protein: CASSSRGAKNIQYF. DNA of the CDR3: TGTGCCAGCAGCTCGAGGGGGGCCAAAAACATTCAGTACTTC.

The rearrangement joins TRBV6-1 to TRBJ2-2; D may be TRBD1 (5 bases). Trimming took 2 bases from V and 7 from J, leaving 11 bases between them. Per the germline V gene, CDR1 is MNHNS and CDR2 is SASEGT. This CDR3 contains 14 residues. The CDR3 nucleotides read TGTGCCAGCAGTGAACAGGGATTAGGCGGGGAGCTGTTTTTT. It specifies CASSEQGLGGELFF.

This clone was picked up a small number of times. V usage is TRBV7-9 and J usage is TRBJ2-1; tentatively, D is TRBD1 (5 bases). The CDR3 covers 12 residues. CDR1 SEHNR and CDR2 FQNEAQ come from the germline V gene (reference sequence). Trimming took 3 bases from V and 9 from J, leaving 9 bases between them. CDR3 in DNA: TGTGCCAGCAGCTTGGCAGGGCTTGAGCAGTTCTTC. Amino acid sequence: CASSLAGLEQFF.

This clone appeared a few times. The rearrangement joins TRBV7-2 to TRBJ1-5; perhaps TRBD1 as D (6 bases). Trimming pared 4 bases from V and 15 bases from J, leaving 16 bases between. Germline CDR1 and CDR2: SGHTA and FQGNSA. CDR3 length equals 12 residues. The CDR3 sequence: CASSSTGPQPHF. CDR3 DNA sequence: TGTGCCAGCAGCTCCACAGGGCCCCAGCCGCATTTT.

The CDR3 sequence is CASSYSSTPSYNEQFF. In DNA, the CDR3 is TGTGCCAGCAGTTACTCCTCGACACCCTCCTACAATGAGCAGTTCTTC. V and J are TRBV6-5 and TRBJ2-1, with D unclear. The CDR3 is 16 residues long. Germline CDR1 and CDR2: MNHEY and SVGAGI. V lost 0 bases and J 0 bases, leaving 9 bases between the germline ends.

This chain uses TRBV29-1 with TRBJ2-6; D gene ambiguous. V was pared by 5 bases and J by 0 bases, with 8 bases between. From germline, CDR1 is SQVTM and CDR2 ANQGSEA. The CDR3 spans 14 residues. DNA of the CDR3: TGCAGCGTTCTCGACTTCTCTGGGGCCAACGTCCTGACTTTC. It is translated as CSVLDFSGANVLTF.

This clone was recorded only once. The chain carries TRBV5-4 and TRBJ2-3, with D hard to call. The length of the CDR3 is 13 residues. The germline V gene has CDR1 SGHNT and CDR2 YYREEE (reference sequence). V lost 2 bases and J 5 bases, leaving 9 bases between the germline ends. DNA for the CDR3: TGTGCCAGCAGCTTACCAGCCCAAGATACGCAGTATTTT. Its translation: CASSLPAQDTQYF.

This clone was observed a single time. The V call is TRBV5-1, the J call TRBJ2-2; 8 nucleotides line up with TRBD2. The CDR3 has 19 residues. Germline CDR1 SGHRS, CDR2 YFSETQ. The J segment lost 5 bases and the V segment lost 2 bases, leaving 17 bases of the junction unmatched. This CDR3 is CASSFTTSLAGTGTGELFF. In nucleotides, the CDR3 is TGCGCCAGCAGCTTTACGACCTCTTTAGCGGGAACTGGTACCGGGGAGCTGTTTTTT.

The chain combines TRBV4-1 with TRBJ1-5, with TRBD1 as a possible D gene (5 bases). Trimming took off 1 base at V and 1 base at J, with 5 bases between the two ends. The CDR3 loop spans 14 amino acids. Germline CDR1 reads MGHRA; CDR2 reads YSYEKL. As DNA, the CDR3 is TGCGCCAGCAGCCAAGGGGGGAGCAATCAGCCCCAGCATTTT. As protein: CASSQGGSNQPQHF.

This clone occurred a few times. The chain combines TRBV7-8 with TRBJ2-7, with 7 nucleotides matching TRBD2. The CDR3 loop spans 15 amino acids. Germline V gives CDR1 SGHVS, CDR2 FQNEAQ. Losses at the gene ends were 2 bases for V and 5 bases for J; bases not matched to a gene: 9. As DNA, the CDR3 is TGTGCCAGCAGCTTATGGGGCGGGAGTTGGGACGAGCAGTACTTC. This codes for CASSLWGGSWDEQYF.

The chain recombines TRBV27 with TRBJ2-1; 8 positions agree with TRBD2. This CDR3 comprises 15 residues. V was clipped by 7 bases and J by 5 bases; unmatched bases: 10. Germline V CDR1 and CDR2: MNHEY, SMNVEV (reference sequence). Here the CDR3 reads CASTHRTSPNNEQFF. CDR3 coding DNA: TGTGCCAGCACGCACCGGACTAGCCCAAACAATGAGCAGTTCTTC.

The V gene is TRBV7-6, the J gene TRBJ2-7; D might be TRBD2 (5 bases). Trimming stripped 5 bases from V and 7 bases from J, with 9 bases between. Germline-derived CDR1 and CDR2 are SGHVS and FNYEAQ. The CDR3 loop spans 11 amino acids. This CDR3 is CASSTTGEQYF. The CDR3 DNA sequence: TGTGCCAGCAGCACCACGGGAGAGCAGTACTTC.

This chain uses TRBV2 with TRBJ2-7; the D gene is possibly TRBD2 (6 bases). The V end lost 0 bases, the J end lost 0 bases, and 18 bases lay between the germline ends. Germline assignment: CDR1 SNHLY and CDR2 FYNNEI. The CDR3 covers 18 residues. DNA for the CDR3: TGTGCCAGCAGTGAAGCGGGGCCTGATGGGGACTTCTCCTACGAGCAGTACTTC. Its translation is CASSEAGPDGDFSYEQYF.

This chain joins TRBV7-8 and TRBJ2-7; D may match TRBD1 or TRBD2 (5 bases each). With 5 bases removed from V and 5 bases from J, the gap between germline ends came to 10 bases. CDR1 and CDR2 (germline): SGHVS, FQNEAQ. This CDR3 has 12 amino acids. In DNA form, the CDR3 reads TGTGCCAGCAGCGGGGGACCGGACGAGCAGTACTTC. It translates to CASSGGPDEQYF.

The chain uses TRBV7-9 and TRBJ2-7; no definite D call. V was trimmed by 1 base and J by 0 bases, leaving 7 bases between them. The CDR3 loop spans 14 amino acids. Looked up from germline, CDR1 is SEHNR and CDR2 is FQNEAQ (reference sequence). The CDR3 here is CASSLVQSSYEQYF. The DNA of the CDR3 is TGTGCCAGCAGCTTAGTACAGAGCTCCTACGAGCAGTACTTC.

This clone came up a few times. The chain links TRBV29-1 to TRBJ2-3; D ambiguous. The CDR3 spans 15 residues. The germline V gene encodes CDR1 SQVTM and CDR2 ANQGSEA. Trimming removed 2 bases at V and 4 bases at J, with 16 bases between. CDR3 bases: TGCAGCGTTGAATGGGCCTGGGTTAGTGCAGATACGCAGTATTTT. Residues: CSVEWAWVSADTQYF.

This chain connects TRBV6-5 to TRBJ2-5; no clear D gene. CDR3 size: 11 residues. CDR1 is MNHEY, CDR2 SVGAGI, per germline. V shed 6 bases and J shed 5 bases, with 7 bases lying between them. CDR3 in amino acids: CASRKRETQYF. DNA for the CDR3: TGTGCCAGCAGGAAGAGGGAGACCCAGTACTTC.

Only a few counts were recorded for this clone. The genes are TRBV7-2 and TRBJ1-2; D call uncertain. The CDR3 has 12 amino acids. Germline V gives CDR1 SGHTA, CDR2 FQGNSA. V gave up 0 bases and J gave up 6 bases, with 5 bases separating them. The CDR3 loop is CASSLARDGYTF. As DNA, the CDR3 is TGTGCCAGCAGCTTAGCGCGGGATGGCTACACCTTC.

The rearrangement uses TRBV6-6 and TRBJ2-5; TRBD1 agrees at 10 bases. Germline V gene data show CDR1 as MNHNY and CDR2 as SVGAGI (reference sequence). There are 15 residues in the CDR3. The ends lost 4 bases at V and 2 bases at J; junction bases unmatched: 4. The CDR3 spells CASSSGTGDQETQYF. Written as DNA, the CDR3 is TGTGCCAGCAGTTCCGGGACAGGGGATCAAGAGACCCAGTACTTC.

The chain joins TRBV13 to TRBJ2-7; 7 positions agree with TRBD2. This CDR3 is built from 14 residues. CDR1 is PRHDT and CDR2 is FYEKMQ in the germline V gene (reference sequence). The V gene end was trimmed by 5 bases and the J gene end by 0 bases; junction bases not matched to a gene: 4. The CDR3: CASSESGVSYEQYF. CDR3 DNA: TGTGCCAGCAGCGAAAGCGGGGTCTCCTACGAGCAGTACTTC.

This clone was observed a few times. This chain connects TRBV13 to TRBJ1-2, with 8 positions matching TRBD1. Germline values: CDR1 PRHDT, CDR2 FYEKMQ (reference sequence). This CDR3 has 15 amino acids. Trimming removed 4 bases from V and 2 bases from J; junction bases left unmatched: 6. CDR3 coding DNA: TGTGCCAGCAGCTCGACAGGGGTGGCGAACTATGGCTACACCTTC. It yields the protein CASSSTGVANYGYTF.

The rearrangement joins TRBV28 to TRBJ2-7; D is unclear. V dropped 6 bases and J dropped 9 bases, with 15 bases sitting between them. CDR1 is MDHEN, CDR2 SYDVKM, per germline. The CDR3 is 12 amino acids. CDR3 nucleotides: TGTGCCAGCAGCCGTGACGTGGGTTGGCAGTACTTC. It is translated as CASSRDVGWQYF.

The CDR3 sequence is CASSSVQAWETQYF. The DNA for the CDR3 is TGTGCCAGCAGCTCAGTGCAGGCCTGGGAGACCCAGTACTTC. J is TRBJ2-5 and V is TRBV7-9; D ambiguous. Trimming left V 4 bases short and J 5 bases short, with 14 bases between. The CDR3 runs 14 residues. CDR1 is SEHNR and CDR2 is FQNEAQ in the germline V gene (reference sequence). The full variable domain, in which reference TRBV7-9 and TRBJ2-5 provide the parts outside the CDR3, is DTGVSQNPRHKITKRGQNVTFRCDPISEHNRLYWYRQTLGQGPEFLTYFQNEAQLEKSRLLSDRFSAERPKGSFSTLEIQRTEQGDSAMYLCASSSVQAWETQYFGPGTRLLVL.

This chain links TRBV7-6 with TRBJ2-7; 9 bases line up with TRBD1. CDR1 is SGHVS, CDR2 FNYEAQ, per germline. J was trimmed by 5 bases and V by 2 bases; bases with no gene match: 4. This CDR3 is 14 amino acids long. The CDR3 coding sequence is TGTGCCAGCAGCTTACCGACAGGGGGTGACGAGCAGTACTTC. Amino acids: CASSLPTGGDEQYF.

This clone was seen more than once but under ten times. This chain connects TRBV7-9 to TRBJ2-6; D is perhaps TRBD1 or TRBD2 (5 bases each). V was pared by 7 bases and J by 2 bases, with 18 bases between. The CDR3 is 17 amino acids. Germline lookup yields CDR1 SEHNR and CDR2 FQNEAQ (reference sequence). The CDR3 loop is CASTKISRGTGANVLTF. CDR3 nucleotides: TGTGCCAGCACGAAAATCAGTCGGGGCACTGGGGCCAACGTCCTGACTTTC.